This TCR beta chain emerged from a study of cytomegalovirus exposure and HLA in healthy donors. Turning to the study itself: T cells numbering some 170 million yielded more than 100 million unique TCR beta sequences in an earlier analysis. General study results and limits: Later, an analysis showed that TCR beta chains associated with HLA were more clonally expanded than others that were equally common. As a later analysis showed, several of the most significant clusters appeared to be linked to common viral pathogens. It was in a later analysis that TCR association rates were seen to vary by HLA locus, highest for DRB1 and lowest for HLA-C.

Worth noting for this clone: The antigen is not known.

The PCR made use of 60 Vbeta and 13 Jbeta primers. Here immunoSEQ multiplex PCR was the method, and the copy in TCRdb shows in-frame clones only, minus some. The sample shows 150,000 to 200,000 clones, about four fifths of them seen only once. Per the germline V gene, CDR1 is SGHRS and CDR2 is YFSETQ. The CDR3 is 16 residues long. The V gene end was trimmed by 4 bases and the J gene end by 6 bases; junction bases not matched to a gene: 9. The J gene is TRBJ2-1, the V gene TRBV5-1; 11 bases line up with TRBD2. This receptor was identified in a male donor in good health and CMV-seropositive. The sequencing input was PBMCs. Here the CDR3 reads CASSAASGGTLNEQFF. For the CDR3, the DNA is TGCGCCAGCAGCGCGGCTAGCGGGGGGACCCTCAATGAGCAGTTCTTC.